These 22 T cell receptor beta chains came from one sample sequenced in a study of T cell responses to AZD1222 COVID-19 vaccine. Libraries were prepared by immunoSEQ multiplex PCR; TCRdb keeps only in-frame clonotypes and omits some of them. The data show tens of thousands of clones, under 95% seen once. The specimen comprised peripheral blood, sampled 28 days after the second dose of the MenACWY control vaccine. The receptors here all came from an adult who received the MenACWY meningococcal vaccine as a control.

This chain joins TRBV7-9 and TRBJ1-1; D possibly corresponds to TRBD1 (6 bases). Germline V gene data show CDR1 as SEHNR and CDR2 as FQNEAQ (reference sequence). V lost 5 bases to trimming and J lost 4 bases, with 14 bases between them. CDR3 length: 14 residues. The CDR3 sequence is CASSISKGGTEAFF. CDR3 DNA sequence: TGTGCCAGCAGCATTTCAAAGGGGGGCACTGAAGCTTTCTTT.

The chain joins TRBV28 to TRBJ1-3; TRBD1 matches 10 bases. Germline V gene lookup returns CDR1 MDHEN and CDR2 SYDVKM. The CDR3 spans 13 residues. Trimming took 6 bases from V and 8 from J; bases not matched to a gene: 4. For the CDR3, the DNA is TGTGCCAGCAGCCGGGACAGGGGTTACACCATATATTTT. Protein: CASSRDRGYTIYF.

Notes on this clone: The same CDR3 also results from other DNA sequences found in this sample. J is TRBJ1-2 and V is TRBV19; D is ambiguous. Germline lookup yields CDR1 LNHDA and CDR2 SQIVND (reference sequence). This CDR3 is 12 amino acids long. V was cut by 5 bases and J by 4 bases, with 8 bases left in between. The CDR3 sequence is CASSPGSYGYTF. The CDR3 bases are TGTGCCAGTAGTCCCGGAAGCTATGGCTACACCTTC.

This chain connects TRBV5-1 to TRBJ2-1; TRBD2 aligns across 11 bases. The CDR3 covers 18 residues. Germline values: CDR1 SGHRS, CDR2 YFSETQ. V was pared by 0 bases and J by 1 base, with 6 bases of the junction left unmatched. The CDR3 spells CASSLADASGRSYNEQFF. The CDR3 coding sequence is TGCGCCAGCAGCTTGGCCGATGCTAGCGGGAGGTCCTACAATGAGCAGTTCTTC.

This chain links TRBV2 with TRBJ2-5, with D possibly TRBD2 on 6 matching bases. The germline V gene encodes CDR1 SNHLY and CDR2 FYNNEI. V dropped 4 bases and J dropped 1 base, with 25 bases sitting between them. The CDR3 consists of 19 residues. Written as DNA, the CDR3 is TGTGCCAGCAGTGGATCTTCTAGCGCTCAACGGGCCCCCCAAGAGACCCAGTACTTC. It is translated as CASSGSSSAQRAPQETQYF.

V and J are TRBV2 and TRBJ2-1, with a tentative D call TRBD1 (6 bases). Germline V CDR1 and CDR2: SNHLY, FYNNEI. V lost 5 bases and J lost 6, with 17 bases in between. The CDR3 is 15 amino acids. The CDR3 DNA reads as TGTGCCAGCAGTCTTAACAGGGCTTCAACCAATGAGCAGTTCTTC. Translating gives CASSLNRASTNEQFF.

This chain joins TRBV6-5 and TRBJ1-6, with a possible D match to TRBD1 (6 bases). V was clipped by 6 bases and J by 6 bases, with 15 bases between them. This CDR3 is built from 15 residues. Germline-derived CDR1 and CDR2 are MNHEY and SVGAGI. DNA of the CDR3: TGTGCCAGCAGGGGGGGGCTTTCTGGTAATTCACCCCTCCACTTT. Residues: CASRGGLSGNSPLHF.

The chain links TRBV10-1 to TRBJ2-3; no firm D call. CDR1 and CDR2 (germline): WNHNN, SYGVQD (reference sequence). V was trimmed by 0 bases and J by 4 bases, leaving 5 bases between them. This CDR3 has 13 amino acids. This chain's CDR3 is CASSESTADTQYF. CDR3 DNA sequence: TGCGCCAGCAGTGAGTCGACGGCAGATACGCAGTATTTT.

CDR3 bases: TGCGCCAGCAGCCCCCTCGGGGGCCTGGAGTTAGCGGGAGCAAATGAGCAGTTCTTC. It codes for CASSPLGGLELAGANEQFF. The chain is built from TRBV5-1 and TRBJ2-1; TRBD2 matches at 9 bases. With V trimmed by 4 bases and J by 7 bases, 21 bases remained unmatched. This CDR3 region has 19 residues. Germline V lookup: CDR1 SGHRS, CDR2 YFSETQ. Full variable domain (rest looked up from reference TRBV5-1 and TRBJ2-1): KAGVTQTPRYLIKTRGQQVTLSCSPISGHRSVSWYQQTPGQGLQFLFEYFSETQRNKGNFPGRFSGRQFSNSRSEMNVSTLELGDSALYLCASSPLGGLELAGANEQFFGPGTRLTVL.

The CDR3 is CASYVGGYNEQFF. The CDR3 bases are TGTGCCAGCTATGTTGGGGGTTACAATGAGCAGTTCTTC. V and J are TRBV28 and TRBJ2-1, with D perhaps being TRBD1 or TRBD2 (5 bases each). The CDR3 covers 13 residues. Germline V lookup: CDR1 MDHEN, CDR2 SYDVKM. V was cut by 8 bases and J by 4 bases, with 12 bases left in between.

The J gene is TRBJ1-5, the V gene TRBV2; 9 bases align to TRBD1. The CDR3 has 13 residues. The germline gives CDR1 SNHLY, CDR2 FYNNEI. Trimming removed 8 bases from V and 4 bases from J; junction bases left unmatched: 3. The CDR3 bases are TGTGCCAGCCAGGGACAGGGTAATCAGCCCCAGCATTTT. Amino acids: CASQGQGNQPQHF. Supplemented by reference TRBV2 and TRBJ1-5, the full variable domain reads EPEVTQTPSHQVTQMGQEVILRCVPISNHLYFYWYRQILGQKVEFLVSFYNNEISEKSEIFDDQFSVERPDGSNFTLKIRSTKLEDSAMYFCASQGQGNQPQHFGDGTRLSIL.

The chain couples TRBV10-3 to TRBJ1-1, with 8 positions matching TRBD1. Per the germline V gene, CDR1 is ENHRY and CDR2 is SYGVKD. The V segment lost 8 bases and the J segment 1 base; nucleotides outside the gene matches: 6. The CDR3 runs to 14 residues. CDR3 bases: TGTGCCATCTCGCAGGGGGCCAGGAACACTGAAGCTTTCTTT. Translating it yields CAISQGARNTEAFF.

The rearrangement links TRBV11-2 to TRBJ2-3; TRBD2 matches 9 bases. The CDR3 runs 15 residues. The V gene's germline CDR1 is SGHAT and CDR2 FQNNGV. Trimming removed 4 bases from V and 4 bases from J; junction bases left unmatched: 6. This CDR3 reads CASSSSGLAPDTQYF. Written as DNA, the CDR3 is TGTGCCAGCAGCTCGTCGGGACTAGCCCCAGATACGCAGTATTTT.

The CDR3: CASSLGSLAGGAYEQYF. As DNA, the CDR3 is TGCGCCAGCAGCTTGGGGTCCCTAGCGGGAGGAGCCTACGAGCAGTACTTC. This chain links TRBV5-1 with TRBJ2-7; 11 bases match TRBD2. Germline assignment: CDR1 SGHRS and CDR2 YFSETQ. V lost 0 bases, J lost 2 bases, and 7 bases stayed unmatched. CDR3 length equals 17 residues.

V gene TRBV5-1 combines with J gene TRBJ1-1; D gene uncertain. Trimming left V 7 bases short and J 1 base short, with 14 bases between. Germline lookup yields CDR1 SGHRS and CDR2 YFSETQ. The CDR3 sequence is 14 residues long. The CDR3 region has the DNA TGCGCCAGCCACCTAGAGGGTCGGAACACTGAAGCTTTCTTT. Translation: CASHLEGRNTEAFF.

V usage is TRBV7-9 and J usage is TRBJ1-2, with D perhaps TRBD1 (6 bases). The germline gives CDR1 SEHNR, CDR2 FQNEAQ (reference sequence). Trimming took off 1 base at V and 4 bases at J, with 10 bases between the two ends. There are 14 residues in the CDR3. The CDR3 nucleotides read TGTGCCAGCAGCTTAGTCGGGGGCGGCTATGGCTACACCTTC. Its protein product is CASSLVGGGYGYTF.

CDR3 protein: CASSLFSLDPFF. CDR3 in DNA: TGTGCCAGCAGCTTATTCTCTCTAGACCCTTTCTTT. The V call is TRBV11-2, the J call TRBJ1-1; D is uncertain. Trimming took off 2 bases at V and 12 bases at J, with 13 bases between the two ends. This CDR3 is built from 12 residues. Germline values: CDR1 SGHAT, CDR2 FQNNGV.

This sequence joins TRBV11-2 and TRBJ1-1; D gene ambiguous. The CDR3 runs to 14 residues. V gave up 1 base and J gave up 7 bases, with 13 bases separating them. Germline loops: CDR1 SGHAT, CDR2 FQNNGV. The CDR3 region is CASSLVPWTDEAFF. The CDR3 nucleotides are TGTGCCAGCAGCTTAGTCCCATGGACGGATGAAGCTTTCTTT.

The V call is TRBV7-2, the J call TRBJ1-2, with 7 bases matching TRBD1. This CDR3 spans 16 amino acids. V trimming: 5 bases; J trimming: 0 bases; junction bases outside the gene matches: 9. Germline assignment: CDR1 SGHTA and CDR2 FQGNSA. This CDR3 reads CASSTGQVGSNYGYTF. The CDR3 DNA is TGTGCCAGCAGCACCGGACAGGTGGGATCTAACTATGGCTACACCTTC.

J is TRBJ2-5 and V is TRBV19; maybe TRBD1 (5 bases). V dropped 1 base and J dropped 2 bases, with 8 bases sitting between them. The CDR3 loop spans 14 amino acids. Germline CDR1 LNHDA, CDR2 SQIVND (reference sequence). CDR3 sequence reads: CASSIVNRQETQYF. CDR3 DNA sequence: TGTGCCAGTAGTATAGTGAACAGGCAAGAGACCCAGTACTTC.

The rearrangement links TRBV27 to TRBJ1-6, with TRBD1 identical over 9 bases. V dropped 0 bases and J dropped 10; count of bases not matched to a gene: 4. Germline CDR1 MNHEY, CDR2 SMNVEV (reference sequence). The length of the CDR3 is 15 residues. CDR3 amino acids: CASSLSGTGLSPLHF. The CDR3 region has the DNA TGTGCCAGCAGTTTATCGGGGACAGGGCTCTCACCCCTCCACTTT.

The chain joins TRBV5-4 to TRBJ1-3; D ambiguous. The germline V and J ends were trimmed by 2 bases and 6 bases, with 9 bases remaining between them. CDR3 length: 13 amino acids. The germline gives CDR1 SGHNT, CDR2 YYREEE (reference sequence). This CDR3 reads CASSFGVANTIYF. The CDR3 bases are TGTGCCAGCAGCTTCGGGGTTGCAAACACCATATATTTT.